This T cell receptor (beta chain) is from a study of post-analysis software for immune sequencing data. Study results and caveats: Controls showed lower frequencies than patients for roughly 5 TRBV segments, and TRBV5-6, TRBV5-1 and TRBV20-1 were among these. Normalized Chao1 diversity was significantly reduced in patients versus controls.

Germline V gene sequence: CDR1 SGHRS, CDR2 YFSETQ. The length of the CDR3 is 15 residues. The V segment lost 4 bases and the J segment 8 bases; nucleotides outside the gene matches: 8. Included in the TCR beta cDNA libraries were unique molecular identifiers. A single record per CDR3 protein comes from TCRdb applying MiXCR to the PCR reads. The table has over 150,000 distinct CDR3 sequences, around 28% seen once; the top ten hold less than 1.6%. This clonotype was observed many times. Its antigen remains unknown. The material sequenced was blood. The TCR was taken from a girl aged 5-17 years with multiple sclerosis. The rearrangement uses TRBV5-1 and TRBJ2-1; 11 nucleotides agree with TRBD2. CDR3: CASSPIAGGRDEQFF. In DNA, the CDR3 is TGCGCCAGCAGCCCCATAGCGGGAGGGAGGGATGAGCAGTTCTTC.